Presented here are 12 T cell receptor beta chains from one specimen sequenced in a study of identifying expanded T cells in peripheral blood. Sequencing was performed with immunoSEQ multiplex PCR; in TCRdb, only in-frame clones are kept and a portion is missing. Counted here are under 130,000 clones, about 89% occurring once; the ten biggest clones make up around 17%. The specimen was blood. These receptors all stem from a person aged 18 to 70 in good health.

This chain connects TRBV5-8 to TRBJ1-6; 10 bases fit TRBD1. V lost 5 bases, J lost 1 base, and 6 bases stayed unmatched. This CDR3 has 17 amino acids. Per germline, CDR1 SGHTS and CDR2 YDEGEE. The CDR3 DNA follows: TGTGCCAGCAGTTCCGGGACAGGGGATTCCTATAATTCACCCCTCCACTTT. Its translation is CASSSGTGDSYNSPLHF.

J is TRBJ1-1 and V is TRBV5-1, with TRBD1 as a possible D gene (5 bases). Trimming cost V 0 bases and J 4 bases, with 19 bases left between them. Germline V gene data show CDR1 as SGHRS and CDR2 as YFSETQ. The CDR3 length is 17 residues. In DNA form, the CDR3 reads TGCGCCAGCAGCTTGGTTTTGACTGTCCTGGGGGGCACTGAAGCTTTCTTT. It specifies CASSLVLTVLGGTEAFF.

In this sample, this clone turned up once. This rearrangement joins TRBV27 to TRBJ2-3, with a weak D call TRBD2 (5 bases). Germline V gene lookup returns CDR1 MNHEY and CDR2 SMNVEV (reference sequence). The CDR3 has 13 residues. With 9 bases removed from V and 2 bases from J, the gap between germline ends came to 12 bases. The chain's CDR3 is CASGLFHTDTQYF. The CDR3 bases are TGTGCCAGTGGACTTTTCCACACAGATACGCAGTATTTT.

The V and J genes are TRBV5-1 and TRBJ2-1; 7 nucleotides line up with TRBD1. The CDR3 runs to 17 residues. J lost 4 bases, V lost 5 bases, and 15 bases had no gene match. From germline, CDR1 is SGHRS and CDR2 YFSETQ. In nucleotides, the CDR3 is TGCGCCAGCAGTAGTACCAACAGGGGTCGATTTTACAATGAGCAGTTCTTC. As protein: CASSSTNRGRFYNEQFF.

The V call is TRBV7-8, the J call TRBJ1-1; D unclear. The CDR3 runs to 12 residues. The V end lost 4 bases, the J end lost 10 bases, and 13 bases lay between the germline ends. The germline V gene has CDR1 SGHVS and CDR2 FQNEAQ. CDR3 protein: CASSSPDGIAFF. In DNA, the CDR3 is TGTGCCAGCAGCTCCCCAGATGGAATAGCTTTCTTT.

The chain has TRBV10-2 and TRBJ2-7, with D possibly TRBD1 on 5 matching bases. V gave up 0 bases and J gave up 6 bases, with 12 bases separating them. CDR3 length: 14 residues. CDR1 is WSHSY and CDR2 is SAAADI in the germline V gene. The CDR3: CASSESAGSSEQYF. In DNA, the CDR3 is TGCGCCAGCAGTGAGTCGGCAGGGTCGAGCGAGCAGTACTTC.

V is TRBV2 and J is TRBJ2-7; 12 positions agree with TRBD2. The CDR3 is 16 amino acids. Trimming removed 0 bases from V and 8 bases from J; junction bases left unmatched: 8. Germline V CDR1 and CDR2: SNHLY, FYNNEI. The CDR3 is CASSEAPASGGAQQYF. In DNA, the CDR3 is TGTGCCAGCAGTGAAGCGCCGGCTAGCGGGGGGGCGCAGCAGTACTTC.

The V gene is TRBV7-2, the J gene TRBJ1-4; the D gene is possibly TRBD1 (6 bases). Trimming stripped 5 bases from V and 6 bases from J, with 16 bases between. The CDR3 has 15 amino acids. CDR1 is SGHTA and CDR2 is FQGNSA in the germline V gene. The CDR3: CASSGQQGWDEKLFF. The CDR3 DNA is TGTGCCAGCAGCGGCCAACAGGGTTGGGATGAAAAACTGTTTTTT.

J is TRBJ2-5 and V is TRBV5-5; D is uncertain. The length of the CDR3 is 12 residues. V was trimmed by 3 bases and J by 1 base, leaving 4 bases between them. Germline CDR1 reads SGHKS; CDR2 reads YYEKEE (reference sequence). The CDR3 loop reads CASSSTQETQYF. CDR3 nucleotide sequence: TGTGCCAGCAGCTCGACCCAAGAGACCCAGTACTTC.

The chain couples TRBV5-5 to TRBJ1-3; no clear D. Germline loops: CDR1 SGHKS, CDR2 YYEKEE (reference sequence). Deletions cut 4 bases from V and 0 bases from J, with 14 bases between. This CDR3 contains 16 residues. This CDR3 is CASSLAPSISGNTIYF. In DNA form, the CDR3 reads TGTGCCAGCAGCCTAGCCCCCAGCATCTCTGGAAACACCATATATTTT.

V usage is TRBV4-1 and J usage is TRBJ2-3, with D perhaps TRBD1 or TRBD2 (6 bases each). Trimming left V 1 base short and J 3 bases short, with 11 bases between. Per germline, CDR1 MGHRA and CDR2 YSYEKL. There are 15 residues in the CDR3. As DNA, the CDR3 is TGCGCCAGCAGCCAAGTTGCGGGACAAACAGATACGCAGTATTTT. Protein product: CASSQVAGQTDTQYF.

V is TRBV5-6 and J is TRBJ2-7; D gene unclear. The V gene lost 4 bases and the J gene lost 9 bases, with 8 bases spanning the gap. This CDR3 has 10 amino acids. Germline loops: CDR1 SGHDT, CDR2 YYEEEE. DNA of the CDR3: TGTGCCAGCAGCGGTAGCTTGCAGTACTTC. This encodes CASSGSLQYF.